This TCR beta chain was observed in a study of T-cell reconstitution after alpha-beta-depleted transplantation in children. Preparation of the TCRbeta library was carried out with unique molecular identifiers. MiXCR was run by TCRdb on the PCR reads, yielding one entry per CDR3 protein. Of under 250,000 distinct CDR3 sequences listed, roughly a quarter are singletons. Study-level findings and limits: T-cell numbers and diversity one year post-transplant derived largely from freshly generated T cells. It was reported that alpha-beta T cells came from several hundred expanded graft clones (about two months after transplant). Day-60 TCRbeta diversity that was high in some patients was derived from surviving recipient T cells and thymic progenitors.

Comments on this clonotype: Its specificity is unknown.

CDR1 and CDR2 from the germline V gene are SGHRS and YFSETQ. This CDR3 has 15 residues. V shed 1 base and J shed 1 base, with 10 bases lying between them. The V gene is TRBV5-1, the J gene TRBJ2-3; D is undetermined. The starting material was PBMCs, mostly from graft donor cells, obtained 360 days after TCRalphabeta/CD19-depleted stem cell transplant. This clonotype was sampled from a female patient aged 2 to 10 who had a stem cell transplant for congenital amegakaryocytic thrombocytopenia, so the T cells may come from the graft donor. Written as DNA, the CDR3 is TGCGCCAGCAGCTTGACGGGTTCGGGCACAGATACGCAGTATTTT. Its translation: CASSLTGSGTDTQYF.